This record concerns one TCR beta chain sequence. The target antigen is unknown. Arm-PCR of CDR3 regions with iRepertoire HTBI primers generated TCR beta libraries. TCRdb reprocessed the multiplex PCR reads via MiXCR and lists one record per CDR3 protein. Among around 250,000 distinct CDR3 sequences listed, 18% were seen once. Sample time point: newly diagnosed GD, antithyroid drugs for less than 3 months. Making the TCR library involved RNA that had been extracted from PBMCs. A peripheral blood sample, about 9.4 milliliters in volume, was drawn into EDTA tubes. Looked up from germline, CDR1 is LNHDA and CDR2 is SQIVND (reference sequence). This CDR3 spans 15 amino acids. Trimming left V 4 bases short and J 0 bases short, with 12 bases between. This sample was included in a study of regulatory T cells in long-lasting Graves disease. Whole-study findings and limits: Persistent patients had a count of shared public clonotypes (under 3,000) that exceeded that of new patients (966).

These data were also filed under a second study, of T cells in Graves' hyperthyroidism and ophthalmopathy. This second study notes: TCR CDR3 underwent first-round RT-PCR with the HTBI primer set.

The specimen comprised peripheral blood mononuclear cells (PBMCs), sampled at new diagnosis, from a patient treated with antithyroid drugs. V usage is TRBV19 and J usage is TRBJ1-2; TRBD1 is a possible D gene (5 bases). The receptor was derived from a woman under 40 with Graves disease. Here the CDR3 DNA reads TGTGCCAGTAGTACTTACCAGGGTTCTAACTATGGCTACACCTTC. Translating it yields CASSTYQGSNYGYTF.